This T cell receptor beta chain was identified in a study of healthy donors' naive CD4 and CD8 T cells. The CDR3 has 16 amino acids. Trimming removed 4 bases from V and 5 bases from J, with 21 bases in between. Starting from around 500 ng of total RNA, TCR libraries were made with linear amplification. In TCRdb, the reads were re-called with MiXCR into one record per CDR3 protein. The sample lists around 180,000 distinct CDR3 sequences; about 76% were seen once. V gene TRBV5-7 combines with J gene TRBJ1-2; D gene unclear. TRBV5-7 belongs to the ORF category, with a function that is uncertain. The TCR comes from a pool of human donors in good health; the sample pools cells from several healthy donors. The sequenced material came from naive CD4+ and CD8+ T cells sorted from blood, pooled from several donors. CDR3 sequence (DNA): TGTGCCAGCAGCGGGTGCATTCCTGATAATTCGTATGGCTACACCTTC. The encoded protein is CASSGCIPDNSYGYTF.